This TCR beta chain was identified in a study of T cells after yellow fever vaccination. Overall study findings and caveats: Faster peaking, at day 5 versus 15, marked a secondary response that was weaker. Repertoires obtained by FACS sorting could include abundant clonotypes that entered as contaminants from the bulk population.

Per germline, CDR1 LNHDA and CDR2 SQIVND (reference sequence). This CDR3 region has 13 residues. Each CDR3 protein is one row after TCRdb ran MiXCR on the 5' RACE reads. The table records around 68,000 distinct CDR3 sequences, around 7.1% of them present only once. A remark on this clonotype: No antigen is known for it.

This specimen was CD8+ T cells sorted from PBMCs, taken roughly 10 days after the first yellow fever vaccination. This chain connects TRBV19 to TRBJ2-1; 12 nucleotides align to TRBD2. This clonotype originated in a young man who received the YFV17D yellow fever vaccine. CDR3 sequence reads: CAASGGGPNEQFF. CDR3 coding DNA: TGTGCGGCTAGCGGGGGGGGACCGAATGAGCAGTTCTTC. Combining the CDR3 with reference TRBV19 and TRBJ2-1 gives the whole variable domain DGGITQSPKYLFRKEGQNVTLSCEQNLNHDAMYWYRQDPGQGLRLIYYSQIVNDFQKGDIAEGYSVSREKKESFPLTVTSAQKNPTAFYLCAASGGGPNEQFFGPGTRLTVL.